This T cell receptor (beta chain) is from a study of T cell changes during pregnancy in multiple sclerosis. Germline CDR1 LGHNA, CDR2 YNFKEQ. CDR3 size: 15 residues. Trimming cost V 3 bases and J 1 base, with 12 bases left between them. Only one count was recorded for this clone. Data came from immunoSEQ multiplex PCR; TCRdb stores just in-frame clones and leaves some out. Of roughly 110,000 clones detected, just under 95% appear once; the ten largest clones hold less than 0.85%. The chain has TRBV4-2 and TRBJ1-1; no definite D call. This receptor was identified in a female donor in good health, enrolled as a control in a pregnancy study. The material was peripheral blood, obtained in the third trimester of pregnancy. This CDR3 is CASSHSQVSNTEAFF. The CDR3 DNA is TGTGCCAGCAGCCACTCACAAGTATCGAACACTGAAGCTTTCTTT.